This T cell receptor beta chain was identified during a study of T cell changes during pregnancy in multiple sclerosis. The ends were cut back, 0 bases at V and 6 bases at J, with 5 bases in the middle. Germline CDR1 is SGDLS and CDR2 is YYNGEE. The CDR3 has 12 amino acids. The assay was immunoSEQ multiplex PCR, and TCRdb's table has in-frame clones only and misses some. The sample includes tens of thousands of clones, 80% to 95% of them seen just once. V gene TRBV9 combines with J gene TRBJ2-3, with unresolved D. This TCR was sampled from a female donor with multiple sclerosis, enrolled in a pregnancy study. The starting material was peripheral blood, obtained after pregnancy. Here the CDR3 reads CASSVERDTQYF. The CDR3 coding sequence is TGTGCCAGCAGCGTAGAGAGGGATACGCAGTATTTT.